The entry that follows covers one T cell receptor (beta chain) sequence. Method: immunoSEQ multiplex PCR; TCRdb's copy keeps in-frame clones and lacks some. The sample carries about 140,000 clones, about four fifths recorded once. Germline values: CDR1 GTSNPN, CDR2 SVGIG (reference sequence). The CDR3 runs to 14 residues. The V end lost 0 bases, the J end lost 5 bases, and 13 bases lay between the germline ends. The data are from a study of blood T cell repertoires in COVID-19. The rearrangement joins TRBV30 to TRBJ2-5, with D hard to call. Material: peripheral blood. The sequence derives from an older woman with acute or convalescent COVID-19. CDR3 sequence reads: CAWSVGLPGETQYF. The CDR3 coding sequence is TGTGCCTGGAGTGTTGGCCTGCCCGGGGAGACCCAGTACTTC.